The rows below give T cell receptor beta chains drawn from one sample of a study of cytomegalovirus exposure and HLA in healthy donors. Some clones are missing from TCRdb's copy, which holds only in-frame ones; the method was immunoSEQ multiplex PCR. The sample lists 150,000 to 200,000 clones, roughly nine tenths seen once, with under 7% in the top ten. The sequenced sample consisted of PBMCs. These receptors were obtained from a woman aged 30 to 39 in good health and CMV-seronegative. CDR3s include the opening cysteine and the closing phenylalanine or tryptophan. D genes are given only for firm matches. Where a row states a size, it is once, few, many or the class of an expanded clone; other rows omit it.

size: .
V: TRBV4-3
J: TRBJ1-2
D: TRBD1
length: 15
CDR3: CASSPHRGRNYGYTF
DNA: TGCGCCAGCAGCCCACACAGGGGGCGGAACTATGGCTACACCTTC

size: .
V: TRBV19
J: TRBJ1-1
D: .
length: 14
CDR3: CASSSDKGYTEAFF
DNA: TGTGCCAGTAGTTCCGACAAGGGCTACACTGAAGCTTTCTTT

size: .
V: TRBV5-1
J: TRBJ2-3
D: TRBD1
length: 17
CDR3: CASSLFGTGGSPDTQYF
DNA: TGCGCCAGCAGCTTGTTTGGGACAGGGGGGTCCCCAGATACGCAGTATTTT

size: .
V: TRBV25-1
J: TRBJ1-5
D: .
length: 17
CDR3: CASSGISSPYDGQPQHF
DNA: TGTGCCAGCAGTGGAATATCGAGCCCATACGACGGTCAGCCCCAGCATTTT

size: .
V: TRBV7-7
J: TRBJ2-5
D: .
length: 17
CDR3: CASSRDRQTGTQETQYF
DNA: TGTGCTAGCAGCCGAGACCGACAGACGGGGACTCAAGAGACCCAGTACTTC

size: .
V: TRBV11-2
J: TRBJ2-1
D: TRBD1
length: 17
CDR3: CASSSLGGSSSYNEQFF
DNA: TGTGCCAGCAGCTCATTAGGGGGCTCCAGCTCCTACAATGAGCAGTTCTTC

size: .
V: TRBV18
J: TRBJ2-1
D: TRBD2
length: 15
CDR3: CASSPPLAGLDEQFF
DNA: TGTGCCAGCTCACCACCGCTAGCGGGGTTAGATGAGCAGTTCTTC

size: many
V: TRBV7-6
J: TRBJ2-2
D: TRBD2
length: 18
CDR3: CASSLESTSGVYTGELFF
DNA: TGTGCCAGCAGCTTAGAATCCACTAGCGGAGTTTACACCGGGGAGCTGTTTTTT

size: .
V: TRBV18
J: TRBJ2-2
D: .
length: 15
CDR3: CASSQSGTSTGELFF
DNA: TGTGCCAGCTCACAATCCGGGACTTCAACCGGGGAGCTGTTTTTT

size: .
V: TRBV11-1
J: TRBJ2-7
D: .
length: 16
CDR3: CASSLARLTGAYEQYF
DNA: TGTGCCAGCAGCTTAGCCCGACTAACGGGAGCCTACGAGCAGTACTTC

size: .
V: TRBV7-2
J: TRBJ2-1
D: .
length: 15
CDR3: CASSSLYPDGVEQFF
DNA: TGTGCCAGCAGCTCCCTTTACCCCGACGGGGTAGAGCAGTTCTTC

size: .
V: TRBV25-1
J: TRBJ1-2
D: .
length: 16
CDR3: CASSELQGNPNYGYTF
DNA: TGTGCCAGCAGTGAGCTACAGGGAAACCCTAACTATGGCTACACCTTC

size: .
V: TRBV27
J: TRBJ1-1
D: .
length: 16
CDR3: CASSFLIGNANTEAFF
DNA: TGTGCCAGCAGTTTTTTAATAGGGAATGCGAACACTGAAGCTTTCTTT

size: .
V: TRBV7-9
J: TRBJ2-4
D: .
length: 16
CDR3: CASSPWGWGIKNIQYF
DNA: TGTGCCAGCAGCCCCTGGGGGTGGGGCATCAAAAACATTCAGTACTTC

size: .
V: TRBV9
J: TRBJ1-2
D: .
length: 15
CDR3: CASSVEGDSDYGYTF
DNA: TGTGCCAGCAGCGTAGAGGGGGACTCTGACTATGGCTACACCTTC

size: .
V: TRBV25-1
J: TRBJ2-2
D: .
length: 14
CDR3: CASSELGYTGELFF
DNA: TGTGCCAGCAGTGAATTGGGCTACACCGGGGAGCTGTTTTTT

size: few
V: TRBV6-1
J: TRBJ1-5
D: .
length: 15
CDR3: CASSEDGGKYQPQHF
DNA: TGTGCCAGCAGTGAAGACGGCGGTAAGTATCAGCCCCAGCATTTT

size: .
V: TRBV2
J: TRBJ2-1
D: .
length: 10
CDR3: CASMRLVLFF
DNA: TGTGCCAGCATGAGGCTAGTTCTGTTCTTC

size: .
V: TRBV5-6
J: TRBJ2-7
D: .
length: 16
CDR3: CASSLAVSYYTYEQYF
DNA: TGTGCCAGCAGCTTGGCCGTCAGCTATTATACCTACGAGCAGTACTTC

size: .
V: TRBV5-4
J: TRBJ2-3
D: .
length: 14
CDR3: CASSLGTATDTQYF
DNA: TGTGCCAGCAGCTTGGGGACAGCCACAGATACGCAGTATTTT

size: .
V: TRBV7-9
J: TRBJ2-7
D: .
length: 14
CDR3: CASSSGPPSYEQYF
DNA: TGTGCCAGCAGCTCGGGACCACCGTCCTACGAGCAGTACTTC

size: once
V: TRBV4-3
J: TRBJ1-2
D: .
length: 16
CDR3: CASSQAHRSGRDGYTF
DNA: TGCGCCAGCAGCCAAGCCCACAGGAGCGGCAGAGATGGCTACACCTTC

size: .
V: TRBV5-1
J: TRBJ2-3
D: TRBD1
length: 16
CDR3: CASSSEGTGFPDTQYF
DNA: TGCGCCAGCAGTTCAGAAGGGACAGGGTTTCCAGATACGCAGTATTTT

size: .
V: TRBV2
J: TRBJ2-7
D: .
length: 11
CDR3: CASLLGYEQYF
DNA: TGTGCCAGCCTACTGGGATACGAGCAGTACTTC

size: .
V: TRBV5-1
J: TRBJ2-1
D: .
length: 13
CDR3: CASSLTGNNEQFF
DNA: TGCGCCAGCAGCTTGACCGGGAACAATGAGCAGTTCTTC

size: .
V: TRBV28
J: TRBJ2-7
D: .
length: 15
CDR3: CASSGSPPSGYEQYF
DNA: TGTGCCAGCAGCGGAAGCCCTCCCTCTGGATACGAGCAGTACTTC

size: .
V: TRBV10-1
J: TRBJ2-7
D: TRBD1
length: 17
CDR3: CASSPQTGGSLKYEQYF
DNA: TGCGCCAGCAGTCCTCAGACAGGGGGCTCGTTAAAATACGAGCAGTACTTC

size: .
V: TRBV4-1
J: TRBJ2-1
D: TRBD1
length: 17
CDR3: CASSPTGTGGSYNEQFF
DNA: TGCGCCAGCAGCCCAACTGGGACAGGGGGTTCCTACAATGAGCAGTTCTTC

size: .
V: TRBV5-1
J: TRBJ2-2
D: .
length: 14
CDR3: CASSLDRNTGELFF
DNA: TGCGCCAGCAGCCTCGACAGGAACACCGGGGAGCTGTTTTTT

size: .
V: TRBV5-1
J: TRBJ1-1
D: TRBD1
length: 14
CDR3: CASSLSGGDTEAFF
DNA: TGCGCCAGCAGCTTGTCAGGGGGAGACACTGAAGCTTTCTTT

size: .
V: TRBV13
J: TRBJ2-1
D: .
length: 16
CDR3: CASSLEVGAKYNEQFF
DNA: TGTGCCAGCAGCTTAGAGGTGGGAGCGAAATACAATGAGCAGTTCTTC